A single sample is the source of the 14 T cell receptor beta chains below, sequenced in a study of T cells after somatic rescue of genetic block. TCRdb keeps only in-frame clones here, not all; method: immunoSEQ multiplex PCR. The sample has 68,000 or so clones; under 95% are singletons. Sequencing was carried out using peripheral blood mononuclear cells (PBMCs). These receptors all stem from a man aged 40-55 years.

In its sample, this clone was seen once. The rearrangement joins TRBV6-5 to TRBJ1-2, with 8 nucleotides matching TRBD1. CDR3 size: 13 residues. In germline, CDR1 is MNHEY, CDR2 SVGAGI. The J segment lost 5 bases and the V segment lost 2 bases, leaving 1 base of the junction unmatched. DNA of the CDR3: TGTGCCAGCAGTTACAGACAGGGGTATGGCTACACCTTC. Protein: CASSYRQGYGYTF.

V and J are TRBV9 and TRBJ1-3; the D is unclear. From germline, CDR1 is SGDLS and CDR2 YYNGEE. CDR3 size: 17 residues. V lost 0 bases, J lost 0 bases, and 13 bases lay in between. In DNA, the CDR3 is TGTGCCAGCAGCGTAGGTTTTTGGACCCGCTCTGGAAACACCATATATTTT. The encoded protein is CASSVGFWTRSGNTIYF.

The chain uses TRBV7-8 and TRBJ1-1, with 9 positions matching TRBD1. The J segment lost 11 bases and the V segment lost 6 bases, leaving 13 bases of the junction unmatched. Per germline, CDR1 SGHVS and CDR2 FQNEAQ. The CDR3 is 14 residues long. The CDR3 DNA sequence: TGTGCCAGCAGTTACCGGGACAGGGATCGGCAGGCTTTCTTT. This translates into CASSYRDRDRQAFF. Drawing the rest from reference TRBV7-8 and TRBJ1-1, the complete variable domain is GAGVSQSPRYKVAKRGQDVALRCDPISGHVSLFWYQQALGQGPEFLTYFQNEAQLDKSGLPSDRFFAERPEGSVSTLKIQRTQQEDSAVYLCASSYRDRDRQAFFGQGTRLTVV.

In this sample, this clone turned up once. The rearrangement joins TRBV29-1 to TRBJ2-3; TRBD1 matches at 9 bases. The CDR3 sequence is 11 residues long. CDR1 and CDR2 from the germline V gene are SQVTM and ANQGSEA. The CDR3 is CGGTGLDTQYF. The DNA for the CDR3 is TGCGGTGGGACAGGGTTAGATACGCAGTATTTT.

The rearrangement uses TRBV2 and TRBJ2-7, with TRBD1 matching 8 bases. V shed 6 bases, J shed 5 bases, and the junction held 6 bases outside the gene matches. Per germline, CDR1 SNHLY and CDR2 FYNNEI. This CDR3 region has 13 residues. The CDR3 DNA reads TGTGCCAGCAGCGTGGACAGGGCCCACGAGCAGTACTTC. It codes for CASSVDRAHEQYF. The whole variable domain, remainder taken from reference TRBV2 and TRBJ2-7, is EPEVTQTPSHQVTQMGQEVILRCVPISNHLYFYWYRQILGQKVEFLVSFYNNEISEKSEIFDDQFSVERPDGSNFTLKIRSTKLEDSAMYFCASSVDRAHEQYFGPGTRLTVT.

Here the CDR3 DNA reads TGTGCCAGCAGCTCCGGGGGTCGGACCAAAAACATTCAGTACTTC. This translates into CASSSGGRTKNIQYF. The chain links TRBV5-6 to TRBJ2-4; D perhaps matches TRBD2 (6 bases). Germline loops: CDR1 SGHDT, CDR2 YYEEEE. Trimming shortened V by 3 bases and J by 2 bases, and 12 bases separated the two germline ends. The CDR3 consists of 15 residues.

In this sample, this clone turned up once. The chain combines TRBV7-2 with TRBJ1-5, with D maybe TRBD1 (5 bases). Germline V CDR1 and CDR2: SGHTA, FQGNSA. The CDR3 consists of 14 residues. Trimming took 3 bases from V and 5 from J, leaving 11 bases between them. CDR3 sequence reads: CASSFQGPDQPQHF. CDR3 DNA sequence: TGTGCCAGCAGCTTCCAGGGCCCCGATCAGCCCCAGCATTTT. Together with reference TRBV7-2 and TRBJ1-5, the CDR3 gives the full variable domain: GAGVSQSPSNKVTEKGKDVELRCDPISGHTALYWYRQSLGQGLEFLIYFQGNSAPDKSGLPSDRFSAERTGGSVSTLTIQRTQQEDSAVYLCASSFQGPDQPQHFGDGTRLSIL.

The chain joins TRBV11-2 to TRBJ2-7; TRBD1 aligns across 7 bases. J lost 3 bases, V lost 1 base, and 9 bases had no gene match. Germline V lookup: CDR1 SGHAT, CDR2 FQNNGV. This CDR3 is built from 16 residues. The CDR3 DNA is TGTGCCAGCAGCTTAGGGCCAGGGGGAACCATCTACGAGCAGTACTTC. It codes for CASSLGPGGTIYEQYF.

The chain carries TRBV5-6 and TRBJ2-7; TRBD1 is a possible D gene (5 bases). Germline V lookup: CDR1 SGHDT, CDR2 YYEEEE. V was trimmed by 4 bases and J by 2 bases, leaving 19 bases between them. The CDR3 has 16 residues. The CDR3 reads CASSPYGLPGTYEQYF. In nucleotides, the CDR3 is TGTGCCAGCAGCCCCTACGGCCTCCCAGGGACCTACGAGCAGTACTTC. Looking up the rest from reference TRBV5-6 and TRBJ2-7 gives the full variable domain: DAGVTQSPTHLIKTRGQQVTLRCSPKSGHDTVSWYQQALGQGPQFIFQYYEEEERQRGNFPDRFSGHQFPNYSSELNVNALLLGDSALYLCASSPYGLPGTYEQYFGPGTRLTVT.

The gene calls are TRBV4-1 and TRBJ1-1, with D unresolved. V dropped 0 bases and J dropped 6 bases, with 8 bases sitting between them. The V gene's germline CDR1 is MGHRA and CDR2 YSYEKL. The CDR3 runs to 13 residues. The CDR3 here is CASSQDYSPEAFF. The CDR3 bases are TGCGCCAGCAGCCAAGATTACAGCCCTGAAGCTTTCTTT.

The chain carries TRBV7-2 and TRBJ2-5; a weak D match, TRBD1 (6 bases). Deletions cut 4 bases from V and 0 bases from J, with 12 bases between. In germline, CDR1 is SGHTA, CDR2 FQGNSA. This CDR3 region has 15 residues. The CDR3 is CASSSNQGYQETQYF. The DNA of the CDR3 is TGTGCCAGCAGCTCCAATCAGGGGTACCAAGAGACCCAGTACTTC.

The chain uses TRBV28 and TRBJ1-2; TRBD1 might be the D (5 bases). V was shortened by 5 bases and J by 6 bases, with 13 bases between the two germline ends. Germline V gene sequence: CDR1 MDHEN, CDR2 SYDVKM. The CDR3 sequence is 13 residues long. CDR3 sequence reads: CASSSSRVDGYTF. CDR3 nucleotide sequence: TGTGCCAGCAGTAGTTCCAGGGTAGATGGCTACACCTTC.

In DNA form, the CDR3 reads TGTGCCAGCAGCTTAGCGGCTAGCACAGATACGCAGTATTTT. Amino acids: CASSLAASTDTQYF. The rearrangement joins TRBV11-3 to TRBJ2-3; D not resolved. The V and J ends lost 1 base and 0 bases respectively, with 5 bases between them. The length of the CDR3 is 14 residues. Germline V CDR1 and CDR2: SGHNT, YENEEA.

The chain uses TRBV28 and TRBJ2-7; perhaps D is TRBD1 or TRBD2 (5 bases each). The V gene lost 8 bases and the J gene lost 6 bases, with 20 bases spanning the gap. The CDR3 loop spans 14 amino acids. Germline V gene lookup returns CDR1 MDHEN and CDR2 SYDVKM. The CDR3 loop reads CASRLTGPPAEQYF. The DNA for the CDR3 is TGTGCCAGCCGATTAACGGGACCTCCCGCCGAGCAGTACTTC.